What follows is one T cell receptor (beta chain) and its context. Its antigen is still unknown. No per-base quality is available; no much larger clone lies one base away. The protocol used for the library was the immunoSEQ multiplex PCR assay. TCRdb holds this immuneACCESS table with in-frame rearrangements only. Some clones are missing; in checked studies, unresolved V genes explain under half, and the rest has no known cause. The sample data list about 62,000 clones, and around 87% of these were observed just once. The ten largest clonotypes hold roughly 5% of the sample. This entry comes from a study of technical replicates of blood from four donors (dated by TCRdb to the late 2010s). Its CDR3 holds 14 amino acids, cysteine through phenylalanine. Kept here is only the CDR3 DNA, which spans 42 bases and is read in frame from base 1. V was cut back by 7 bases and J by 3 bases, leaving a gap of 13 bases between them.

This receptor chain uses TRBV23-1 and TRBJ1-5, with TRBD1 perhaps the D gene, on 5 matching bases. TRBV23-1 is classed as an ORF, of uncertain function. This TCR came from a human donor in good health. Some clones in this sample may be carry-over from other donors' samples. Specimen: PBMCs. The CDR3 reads CASNRQKINQPQHF. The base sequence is TGCGCCAGCAACCGACAGAAGATCAATCAGCCCCAGCATTTT.